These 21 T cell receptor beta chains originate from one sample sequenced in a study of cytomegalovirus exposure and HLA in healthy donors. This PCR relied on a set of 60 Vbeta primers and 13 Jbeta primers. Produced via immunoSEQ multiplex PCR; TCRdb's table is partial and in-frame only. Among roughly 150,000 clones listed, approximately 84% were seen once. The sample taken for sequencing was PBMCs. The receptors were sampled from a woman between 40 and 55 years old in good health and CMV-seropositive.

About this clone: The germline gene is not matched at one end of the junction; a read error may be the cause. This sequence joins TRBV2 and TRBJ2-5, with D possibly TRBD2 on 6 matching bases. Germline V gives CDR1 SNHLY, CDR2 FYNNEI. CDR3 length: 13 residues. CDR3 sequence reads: CASGRDLGEIQYF. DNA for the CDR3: TGTGCCAGCGGCCGGGACTTAGGAGAGATCCAGTACTTC.

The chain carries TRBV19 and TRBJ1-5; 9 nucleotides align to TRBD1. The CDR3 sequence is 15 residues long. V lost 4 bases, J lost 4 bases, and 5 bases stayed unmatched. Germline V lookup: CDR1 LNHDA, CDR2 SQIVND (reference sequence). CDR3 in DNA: TGTGCCAGTAGTAGACCGACAGGGGGAAATCAGCCCCAGCATTTT. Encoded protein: CASSRPTGGNQPQHF.

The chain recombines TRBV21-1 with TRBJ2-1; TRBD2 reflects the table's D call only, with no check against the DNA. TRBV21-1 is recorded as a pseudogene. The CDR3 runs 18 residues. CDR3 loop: CASRYRRVSGLGADEQFF. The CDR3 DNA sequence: TGTGCCAGCAGGTACAGGAGGGTCTCCGGGTTAGGGGCAGATGAGCAGTTCTTC.

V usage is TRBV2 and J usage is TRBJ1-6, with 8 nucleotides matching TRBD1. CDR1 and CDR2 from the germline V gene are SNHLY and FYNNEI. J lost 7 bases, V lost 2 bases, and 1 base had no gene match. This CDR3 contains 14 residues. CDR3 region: CASSERQGNSPLHF. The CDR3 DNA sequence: TGTGCCAGCAGTGAAAGACAGGGGAATTCACCCCTCCACTTT.

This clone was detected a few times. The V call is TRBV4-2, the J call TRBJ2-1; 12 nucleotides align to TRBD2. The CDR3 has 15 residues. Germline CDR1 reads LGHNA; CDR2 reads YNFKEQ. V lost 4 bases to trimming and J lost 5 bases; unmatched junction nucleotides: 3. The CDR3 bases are TGTGCCAGCAGCCCCCCTAGCGGGGGGGACAATGAGCAGTTCTTC. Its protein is CASSPPSGGDNEQFF.

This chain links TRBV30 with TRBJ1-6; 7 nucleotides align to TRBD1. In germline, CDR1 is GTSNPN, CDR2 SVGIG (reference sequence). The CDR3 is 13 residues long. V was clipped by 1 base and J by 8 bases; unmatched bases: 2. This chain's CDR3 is CAWSAQGDSPLHF. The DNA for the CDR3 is TGTGCCTGGAGTGCGCAGGGGGATTCACCCCTCCACTTT.

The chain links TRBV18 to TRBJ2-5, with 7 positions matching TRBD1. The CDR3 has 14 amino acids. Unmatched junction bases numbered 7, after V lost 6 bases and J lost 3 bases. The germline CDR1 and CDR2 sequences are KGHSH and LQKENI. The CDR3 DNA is TGTGCCAGCTCTCACACAGGGGTCGAAGAGACCCAGTACTTC. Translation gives CASSHTGVEETQYF.

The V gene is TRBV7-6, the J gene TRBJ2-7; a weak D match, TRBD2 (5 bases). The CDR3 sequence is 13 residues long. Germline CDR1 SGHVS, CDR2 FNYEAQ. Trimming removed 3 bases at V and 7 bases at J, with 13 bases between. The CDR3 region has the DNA TGTGCCAGCAGCTTCGGGGTCATGATAGAGCAGTACTTC. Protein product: CASSFGVMIEQYF.

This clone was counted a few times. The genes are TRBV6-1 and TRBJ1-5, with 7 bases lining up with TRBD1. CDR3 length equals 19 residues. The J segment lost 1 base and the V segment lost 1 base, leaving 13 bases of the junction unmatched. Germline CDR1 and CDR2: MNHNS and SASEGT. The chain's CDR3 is CASSEERGTVSWSNQPQHF. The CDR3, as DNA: TGTGCCAGCAGTGAAGAGAGGGGGACAGTAAGCTGGAGCAATCAGCCCCAGCATTTT.

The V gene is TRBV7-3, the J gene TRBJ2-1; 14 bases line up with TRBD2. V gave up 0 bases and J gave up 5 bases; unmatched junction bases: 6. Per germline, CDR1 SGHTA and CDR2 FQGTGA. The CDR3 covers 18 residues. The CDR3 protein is CASSLTGLAGGRHNEQFF. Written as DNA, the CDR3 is TGTGCCAGCAGCTTAACCGGACTAGCGGGGGGTAGGCACAATGAGCAGTTCTTC.

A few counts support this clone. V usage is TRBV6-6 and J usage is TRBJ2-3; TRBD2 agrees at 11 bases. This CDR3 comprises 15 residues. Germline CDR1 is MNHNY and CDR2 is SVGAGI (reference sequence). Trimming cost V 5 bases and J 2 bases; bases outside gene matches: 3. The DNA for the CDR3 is TGTGCCAGCAGTCTAGCGGGGGGCAACACAGATACGCAGTATTTT. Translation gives CASSLAGGNTDTQYF.

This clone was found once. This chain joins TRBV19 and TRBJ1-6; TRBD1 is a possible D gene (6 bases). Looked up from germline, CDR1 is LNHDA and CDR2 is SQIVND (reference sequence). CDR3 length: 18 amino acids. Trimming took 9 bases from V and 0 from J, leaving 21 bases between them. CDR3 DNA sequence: TGTGCCAGCGGACGTGGGGGCCTTATGGGCTCCTATAATTCACCCCTCCACTTT. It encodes CASGRGGLMGSYNSPLHF.

The CDR3 nucleotides are TGTGCCAGCAGTTTATTTGGCTCCTCGACGGGGGGCGCTGGGGAGCAGTACTTC. Encoded protein: CASSLFGSSTGGAGEQYF. The chain uses TRBV27 and TRBJ2-7; D may be TRBD2 (7 bases). Germline lookup yields CDR1 MNHEY and CDR2 SMNVEV (reference sequence). Trimming pared 1 base from V and 7 bases from J, leaving 26 bases between. This CDR3 is 18 amino acids long.

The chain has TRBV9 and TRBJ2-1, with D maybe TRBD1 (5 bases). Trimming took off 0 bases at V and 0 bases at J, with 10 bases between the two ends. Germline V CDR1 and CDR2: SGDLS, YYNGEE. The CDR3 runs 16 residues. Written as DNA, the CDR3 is TGTGCCAGCAGCGTAGGGGGCTTGGGCTCCTACAATGAGCAGTTCTTC. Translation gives CASSVGGLGSYNEQFF.

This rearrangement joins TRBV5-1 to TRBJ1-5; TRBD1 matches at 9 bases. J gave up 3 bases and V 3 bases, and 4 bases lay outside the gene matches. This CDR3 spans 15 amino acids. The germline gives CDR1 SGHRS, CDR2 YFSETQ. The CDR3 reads CASSSGQGPNQPQHF. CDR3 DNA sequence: TGCGCCAGCAGCTCGGGACAGGGTCCCAATCAGCCCCAGCATTTT. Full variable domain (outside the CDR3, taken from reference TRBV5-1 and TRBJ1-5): KAGVTQTPRYLIKTRGQQVTLSCSPISGHRSVSWYQQTPGQGLQFLFEYFSETQRNKGNFPGRFSGRQFSNSRSEMNVSTLELGDSALYLCASSSGQGPNQPQHFGDGTRLSIL.

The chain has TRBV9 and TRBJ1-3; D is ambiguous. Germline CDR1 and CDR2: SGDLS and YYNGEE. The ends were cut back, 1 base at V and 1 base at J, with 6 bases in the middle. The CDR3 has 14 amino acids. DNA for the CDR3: TGTGCCAGCAGCGTAACTCGGTCTGGAAACACCATATATTTT. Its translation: CASSVTRSGNTIYF.

CDR3 nucleotides: TGCAGTGCCGGGGCGGGGACCGGGGAGCTGTTTTTT. Translating it yields CSAGAGTGELFF. The chain carries TRBV29-1 and TRBJ2-2, with D tentatively TRBD2 (6 bases). In germline, CDR1 is SQVTM, CDR2 ANQGSEA. The CDR3 is 12 residues long.

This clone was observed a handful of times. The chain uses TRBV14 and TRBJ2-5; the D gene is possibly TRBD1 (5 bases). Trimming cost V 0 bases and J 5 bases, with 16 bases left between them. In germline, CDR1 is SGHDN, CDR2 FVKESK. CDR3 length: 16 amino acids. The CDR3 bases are TGTGCCAGCAGCCAAGAAAAGGGGCTGCGGTGGGAGACCCAGTACTTC. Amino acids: CASSQEKGLRWETQYF. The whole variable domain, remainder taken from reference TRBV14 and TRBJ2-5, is EAGVTQFPSHSVIEKGQTVTLRCDPISGHDNLYWYRRVMGKEIKFLLHFVKESKQDESGMPNNRFLAERTGGTYSTLKVQPAELEDSGVYFCASSQEKGLRWETQYFGPGTRLLVL.

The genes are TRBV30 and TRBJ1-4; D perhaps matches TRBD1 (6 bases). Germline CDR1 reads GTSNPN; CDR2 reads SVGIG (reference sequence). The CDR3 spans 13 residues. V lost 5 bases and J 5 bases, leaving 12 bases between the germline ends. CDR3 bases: TGTGCCTGGTCGACAGGAAGGAATGAAAAACTGTTTTTT. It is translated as CAWSTGRNEKLFF.

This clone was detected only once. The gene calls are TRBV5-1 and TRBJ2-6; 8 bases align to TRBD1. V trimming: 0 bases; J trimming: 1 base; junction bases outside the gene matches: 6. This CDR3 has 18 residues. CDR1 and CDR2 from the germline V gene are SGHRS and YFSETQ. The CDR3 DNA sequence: TGCGCCAGCAGCTTGGCGTGGGACAGGAGGTCTGGGGCCAACGTCCTGACTTTC. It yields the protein CASSLAWDRRSGANVLTF.

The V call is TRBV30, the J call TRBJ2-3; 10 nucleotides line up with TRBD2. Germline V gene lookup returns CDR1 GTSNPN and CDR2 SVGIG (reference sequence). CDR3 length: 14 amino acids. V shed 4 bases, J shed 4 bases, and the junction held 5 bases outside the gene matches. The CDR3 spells CAWTTSGNSDTQYF. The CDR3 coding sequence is TGTGCCTGGACAACTAGCGGGAATTCAGATACGCAGTATTTT. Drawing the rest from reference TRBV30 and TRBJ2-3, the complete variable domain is SQTIHQWPATLVQPVGSPLSLECTVEGTSNPNLYWYRQAAGRGLQLLFYSVGIGQISSEVPQNLSASRPQDRQFILSSKKLLLSDSGFYLCAWTTSGNSDTQYFGPGTRLTVL.